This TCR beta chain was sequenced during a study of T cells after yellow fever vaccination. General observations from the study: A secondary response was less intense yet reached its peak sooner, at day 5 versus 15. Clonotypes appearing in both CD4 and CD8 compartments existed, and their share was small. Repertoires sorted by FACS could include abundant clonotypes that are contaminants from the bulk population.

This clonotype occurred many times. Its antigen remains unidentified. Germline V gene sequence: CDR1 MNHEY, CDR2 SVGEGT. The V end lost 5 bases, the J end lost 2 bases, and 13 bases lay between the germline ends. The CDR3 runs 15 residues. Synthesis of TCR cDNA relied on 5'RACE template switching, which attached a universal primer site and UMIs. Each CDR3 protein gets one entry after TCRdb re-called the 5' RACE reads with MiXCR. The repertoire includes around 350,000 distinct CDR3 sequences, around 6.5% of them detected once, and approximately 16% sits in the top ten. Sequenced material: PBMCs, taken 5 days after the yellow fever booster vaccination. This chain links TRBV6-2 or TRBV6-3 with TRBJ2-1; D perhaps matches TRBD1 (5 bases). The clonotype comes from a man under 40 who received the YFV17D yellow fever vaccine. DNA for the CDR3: TGTGCCAGCAGTGTCTTTACAGGCCCCTACAATGAGCAGTTCTTC. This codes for CASSVFTGPYNEQFF.